Below are 3 T cell receptor beta chains sequenced from a single sample in a study of tumor-infiltrating lymphocytes in localized non-small cell lung cancer. Sequencing used immunoSEQ multiplex PCR; TCRdb keeps in-frame clones, though not all of them. The top ten hold approximately 10% of the sample, which has fewer than 15,000 clones, roughly 70% seen once. Sequencing input: uninvolved lung tissue not adjacent to the tumor. The source is a human donor with non-small cell lung cancer.

The chain joins TRBV14 to TRBJ2-1, with 7 bases aligning to TRBD2. The CDR3 runs to 17 residues. Germline V gives CDR1 SGHDN, CDR2 FVKESK. The V gene end was trimmed by 1 base and the J gene end by 5 bases; junction bases not matched to a gene: 11. CDR3 sequence (DNA): TGTGCCAGCAGCCAAGTAATAGCCGGGGGGATCGACAATGAGCAGTTCTTC. It translates to CASSQVIAGGIDNEQFF.

V is TRBV7-2 and J is TRBJ2-7; D gene uncertain. CDR3 length: 12 residues. In germline, CDR1 is SGHTA, CDR2 FQGNSA. V dropped 8 bases and J dropped 6 bases, with 14 bases sitting between them. The CDR3 DNA follows: TGTGCCAGCGCCCGGAGAGATGGCGAGCAGTACTTC. It specifies CASARRDGEQYF. Using reference TRBV7-2 and TRBJ2-7 for the parts outside the CDR3, the full variable domain is GAGVSQSPSNKVTEKGKDVELRCDPISGHTALYWYRQSLGQGLEFLIYFQGNSAPDKSGLPSDRFSAERTGGSVSTLTIQRTQQEDSAVYLCASARRDGEQYFGPGTRLTVT.

The J gene is TRBJ1-6, the V gene TRBV7-9; possibly TRBD1 for D (6 bases). V was trimmed by 5 bases and J by 9 bases, leaving 23 bases between them. Germline CDR1 and CDR2: SEHNR and FQNEAQ (reference sequence). The CDR3 has 17 amino acids. The CDR3 protein is CASSNQVGATGSSPLHF. DNA for the CDR3: TGTGCCAGCAGCAATCAAGTCGGTGCGACAGGATCTTCACCCCTCCACTTT.